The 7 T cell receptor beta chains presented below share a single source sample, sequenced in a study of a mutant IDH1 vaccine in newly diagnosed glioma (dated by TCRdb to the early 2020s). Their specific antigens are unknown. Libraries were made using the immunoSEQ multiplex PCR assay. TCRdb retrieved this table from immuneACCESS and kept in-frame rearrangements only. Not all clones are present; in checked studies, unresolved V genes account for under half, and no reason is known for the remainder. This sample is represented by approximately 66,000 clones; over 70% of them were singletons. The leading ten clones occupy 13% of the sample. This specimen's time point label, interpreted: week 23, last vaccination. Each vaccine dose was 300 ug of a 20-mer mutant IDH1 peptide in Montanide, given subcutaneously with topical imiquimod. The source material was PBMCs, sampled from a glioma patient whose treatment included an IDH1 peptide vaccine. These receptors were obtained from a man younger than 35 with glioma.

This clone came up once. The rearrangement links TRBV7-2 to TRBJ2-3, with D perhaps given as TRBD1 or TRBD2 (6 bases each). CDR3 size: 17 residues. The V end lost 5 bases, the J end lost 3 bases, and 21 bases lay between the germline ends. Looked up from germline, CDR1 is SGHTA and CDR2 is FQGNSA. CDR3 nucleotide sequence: TGTGCCAGCAGCCATTCCTGGGGGGCGAGGCGGACAGATACGCAGTATTTT. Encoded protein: CASSHSWGARRTDTQYF.

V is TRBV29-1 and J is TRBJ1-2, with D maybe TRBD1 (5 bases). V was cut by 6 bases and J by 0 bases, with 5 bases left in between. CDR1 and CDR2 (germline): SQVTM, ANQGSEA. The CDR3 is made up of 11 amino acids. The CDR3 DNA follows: TGCAGCGTGGGGGCTAACTATGGCTACACCTTC. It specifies CSVGANYGYTF.

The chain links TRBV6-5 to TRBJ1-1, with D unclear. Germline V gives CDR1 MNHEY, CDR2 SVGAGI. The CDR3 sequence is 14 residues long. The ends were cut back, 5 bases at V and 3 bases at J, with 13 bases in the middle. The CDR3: CASSLYRAYTEAFF. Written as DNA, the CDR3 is TGTGCCAGCAGTCTTTACCGGGCCTACACTGAAGCTTTCTTT.

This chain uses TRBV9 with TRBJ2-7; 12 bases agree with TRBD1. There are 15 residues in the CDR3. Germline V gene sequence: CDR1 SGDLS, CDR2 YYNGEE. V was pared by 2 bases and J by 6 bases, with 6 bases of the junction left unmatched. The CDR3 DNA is TGTGCCAGCAGCGTCTCAGGGACAGGGGGCGGCGAGCAGTACTTC. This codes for CASSVSGTGGGEQYF.

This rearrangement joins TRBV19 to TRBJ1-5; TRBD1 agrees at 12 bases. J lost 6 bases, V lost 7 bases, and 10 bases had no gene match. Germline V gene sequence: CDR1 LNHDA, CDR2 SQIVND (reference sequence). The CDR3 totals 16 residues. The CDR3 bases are TGTGCCAGTAATATTCGGGACAGGGGGCCCAGTCAGCCCCAGCATTTT. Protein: CASNIRDRGPSQPQHF.

CDR3 sequence: CASSWERGLDEQYF. The CDR3 region has the DNA TGCGCCAGCAGCTGGGAGAGGGGGTTGGACGAGCAGTACTTC. The rearrangement uses TRBV5-1 and TRBJ2-7, with D possibly matching TRBD1 (6 bases). Per germline, CDR1 SGHRS and CDR2 YFSETQ. This CDR3 is 14 amino acids long. The V and J ends lost 3 bases and 5 bases respectively, with 15 bases between them.

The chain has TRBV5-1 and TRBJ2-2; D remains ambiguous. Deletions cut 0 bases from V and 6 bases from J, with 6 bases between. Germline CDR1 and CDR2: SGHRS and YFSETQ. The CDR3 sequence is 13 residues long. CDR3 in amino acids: CASSLGASGELFF. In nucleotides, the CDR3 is TGCGCCAGCAGCTTGGGGGCCTCCGGGGAGCTGTTTTTT.